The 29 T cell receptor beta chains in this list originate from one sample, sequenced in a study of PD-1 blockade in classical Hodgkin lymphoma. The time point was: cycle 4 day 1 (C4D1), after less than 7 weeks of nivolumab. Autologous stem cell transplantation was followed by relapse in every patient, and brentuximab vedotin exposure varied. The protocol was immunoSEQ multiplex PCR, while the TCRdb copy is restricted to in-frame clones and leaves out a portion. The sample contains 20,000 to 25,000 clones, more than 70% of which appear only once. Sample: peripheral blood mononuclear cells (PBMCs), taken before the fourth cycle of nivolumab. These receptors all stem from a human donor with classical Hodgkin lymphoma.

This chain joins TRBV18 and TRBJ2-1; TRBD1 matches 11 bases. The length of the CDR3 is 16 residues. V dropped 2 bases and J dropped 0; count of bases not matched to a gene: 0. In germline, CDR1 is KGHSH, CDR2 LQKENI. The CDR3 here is CASSPGTGGSYNEQFF. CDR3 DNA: TGTGCCAGCTCACCAGGGACAGGGGGCTCCTACAATGAGCAGTTCTTC.

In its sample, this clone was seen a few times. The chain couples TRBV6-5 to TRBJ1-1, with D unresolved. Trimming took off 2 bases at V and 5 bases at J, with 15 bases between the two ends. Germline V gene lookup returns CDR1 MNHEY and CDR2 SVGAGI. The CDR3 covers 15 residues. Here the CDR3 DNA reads TGTGCCAGCAGTTACGGTGCAGGTGTTCGAACTGAAGCTTTCTTT. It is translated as CASSYGAGVRTEAFF.

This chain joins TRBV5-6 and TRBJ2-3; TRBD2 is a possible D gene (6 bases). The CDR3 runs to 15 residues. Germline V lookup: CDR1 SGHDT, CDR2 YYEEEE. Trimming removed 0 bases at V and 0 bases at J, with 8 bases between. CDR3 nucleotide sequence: TGTGCCAGCAGCTTGGAGGCGGGGAGCACAGATACGCAGTATTTT. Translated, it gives CASSLEAGSTDTQYF.

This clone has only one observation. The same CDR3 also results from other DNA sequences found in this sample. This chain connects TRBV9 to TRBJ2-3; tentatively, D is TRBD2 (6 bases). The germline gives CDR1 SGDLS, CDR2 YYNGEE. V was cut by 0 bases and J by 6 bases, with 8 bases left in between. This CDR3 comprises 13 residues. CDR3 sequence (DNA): TGTGCCAGCAGCGTAGGTGGAGGGGATACGCAGTATTTT. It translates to CASSVGGGDTQYF.

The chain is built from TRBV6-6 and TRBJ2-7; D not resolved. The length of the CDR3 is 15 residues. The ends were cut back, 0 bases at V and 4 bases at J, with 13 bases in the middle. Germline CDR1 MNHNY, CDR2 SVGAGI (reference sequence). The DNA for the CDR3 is TGTGCCAGCAGTTACTCAGCCTACTTACCTTACGAGCAGTACTTC. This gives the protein CASSYSAYLPYEQYF.

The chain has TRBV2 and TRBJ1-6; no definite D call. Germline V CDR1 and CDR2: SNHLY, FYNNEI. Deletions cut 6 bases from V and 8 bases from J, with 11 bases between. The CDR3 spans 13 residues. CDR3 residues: CASSVAGDSPLHF. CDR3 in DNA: TGTGCCAGCAGCGTAGCTGGGGATTCACCCCTCCACTTT.

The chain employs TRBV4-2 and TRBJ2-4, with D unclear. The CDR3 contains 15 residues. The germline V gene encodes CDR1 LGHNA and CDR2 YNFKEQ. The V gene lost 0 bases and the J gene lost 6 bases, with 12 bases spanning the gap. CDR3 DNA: TGTGCCAGCAGCCAAGAAATGCGACAATTAAACATTCAGTACTTC. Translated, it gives CASSQEMRQLNIQYF.

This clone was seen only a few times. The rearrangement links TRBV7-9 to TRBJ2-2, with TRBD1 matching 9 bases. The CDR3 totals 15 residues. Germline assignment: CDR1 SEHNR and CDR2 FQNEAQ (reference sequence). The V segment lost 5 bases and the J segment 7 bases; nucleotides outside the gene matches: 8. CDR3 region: CASSLGTGILGELFF. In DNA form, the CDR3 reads TGTGCCAGCAGCCTAGGGACAGGGATTCTCGGGGAGCTGTTTTTT.

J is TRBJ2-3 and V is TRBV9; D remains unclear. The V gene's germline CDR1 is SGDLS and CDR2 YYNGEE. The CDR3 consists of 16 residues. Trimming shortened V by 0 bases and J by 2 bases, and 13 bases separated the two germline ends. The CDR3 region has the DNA TGTGCCAGCAGCGTAGGGGCCCTTATCGACACAGATACGCAGTATTTT. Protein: CASSVGALIDTDTQYF.

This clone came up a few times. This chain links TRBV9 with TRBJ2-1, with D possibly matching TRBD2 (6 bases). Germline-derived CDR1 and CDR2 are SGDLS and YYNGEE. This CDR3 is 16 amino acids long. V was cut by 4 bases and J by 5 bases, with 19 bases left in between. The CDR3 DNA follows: TGTGCCAGCAGCCCGGTAGCGGTGACTATAAACAATGAGCAGTTCTTC. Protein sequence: CASSPVAVTINNEQFF.

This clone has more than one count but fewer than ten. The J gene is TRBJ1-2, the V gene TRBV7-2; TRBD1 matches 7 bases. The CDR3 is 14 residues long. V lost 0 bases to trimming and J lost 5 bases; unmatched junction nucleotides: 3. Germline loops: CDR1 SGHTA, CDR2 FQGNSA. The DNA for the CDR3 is TGTGCCAGCAGCTTAGCGACAGGGAATTATGGCTACACCTTC. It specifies CASSLATGNYGYTF. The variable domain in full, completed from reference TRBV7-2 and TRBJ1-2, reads GAGVSQSPSNKVTEKGKDVELRCDPISGHTALYWYRQSLGQGLEFLIYFQGNSAPDKSGLPSDRFSAERTGGSVSTLTIQRTQQEDSAVYLCASSLATGNYGYTFGSGTRLTVV.

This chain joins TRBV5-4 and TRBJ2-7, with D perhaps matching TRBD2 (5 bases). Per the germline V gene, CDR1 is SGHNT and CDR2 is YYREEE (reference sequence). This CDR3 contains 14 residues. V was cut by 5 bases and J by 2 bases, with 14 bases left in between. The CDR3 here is CASSVEDSAYEQYF. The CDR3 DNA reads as TGTGCCAGCAGTGTTGAGGACTCCGCCTACGAGCAGTACTTC.

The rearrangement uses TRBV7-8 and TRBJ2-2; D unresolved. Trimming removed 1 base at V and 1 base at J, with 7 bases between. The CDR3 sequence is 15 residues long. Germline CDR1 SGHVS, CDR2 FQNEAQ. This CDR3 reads CASSLVQRNTGELFF. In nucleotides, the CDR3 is TGTGCCAGCAGCTTAGTCCAACGGAACACCGGGGAGCTGTTTTTT.

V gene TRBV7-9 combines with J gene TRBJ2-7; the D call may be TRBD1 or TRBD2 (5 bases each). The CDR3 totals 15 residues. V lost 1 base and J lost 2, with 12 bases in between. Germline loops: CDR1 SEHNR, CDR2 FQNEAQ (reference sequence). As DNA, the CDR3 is TGTGCCAGCAGCTTAGAAGGGACGCTGGCCTACGAGCAGTACTTC. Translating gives CASSLEGTLAYEQYF.

The DNA for the CDR3 is TGTGCCAGCAGCTCCGGGACAGGGGATTTGGGAGAGCAGTTCTTC. Translation: CASSSGTGDLGEQFF. The chain uses TRBV11-3 and TRBJ2-1; 10 bases map to TRBD1. Looked up from germline, CDR1 is SGHNT and CDR2 is YENEEA. The V gene end was trimmed by 4 bases and the J gene end by 10 bases; junction bases not matched to a gene: 10. This CDR3 region has 15 residues.

Here the CDR3 reads CASSPITGGGSSTDTQYF. CDR3 nucleotides: TGCGCCAGCAGCCCGATTACGGGGGGCGGGAGCAGCACAGATACGCAGTATTTT. The V gene is TRBV4-1, the J gene TRBJ2-3, with D maybe TRBD2 (7 bases). The CDR3 loop spans 18 amino acids. Germline V gene data show CDR1 as MGHRA and CDR2 as YSYEKL. V lost 4 bases, J lost 0 bases, and 20 bases lay in between.

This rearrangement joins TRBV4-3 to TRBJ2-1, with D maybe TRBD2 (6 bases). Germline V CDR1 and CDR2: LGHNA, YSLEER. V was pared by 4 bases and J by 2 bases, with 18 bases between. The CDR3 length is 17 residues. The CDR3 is CASSLSFGGLPYNEQFF. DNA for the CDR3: TGCGCCAGCAGCCTGTCCTTTGGCGGACTACCCTACAATGAGCAGTTCTTC.

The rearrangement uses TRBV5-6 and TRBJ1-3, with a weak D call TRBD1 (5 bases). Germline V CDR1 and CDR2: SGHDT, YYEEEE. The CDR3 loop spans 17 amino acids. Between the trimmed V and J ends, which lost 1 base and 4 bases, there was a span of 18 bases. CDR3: CASSLPGAGEEGNTIYF. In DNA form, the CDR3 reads TGTGCCAGCAGCTTGCCCGGGGCGGGGGAGGAAGGAAACACCATATATTTT. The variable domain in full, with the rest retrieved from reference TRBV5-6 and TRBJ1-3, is DAGVTQSPTHLIKTRGQQVTLRCSPKSGHDTVSWYQQALGQGPQFIFQYYEEEERQRGNFPDRFSGHQFPNYSSELNVNALLLGDSALYLCASSLPGAGEEGNTIYFGEGSWLTVV.

The CDR3 reads CASSLGSGSSTDTQYF. In nucleotides, the CDR3 is TGCGCCAGCAGCTTGGGTAGCGGGTCTAGCACAGATACGCAGTATTTT. The chain combines TRBV5-1 with TRBJ2-3, with 7 bases that match TRBD2. CDR3 length equals 16 residues. The J segment lost 0 bases and the V segment lost 0 bases, leaving 4 bases of the junction unmatched. Per the germline V gene, CDR1 is SGHRS and CDR2 is YFSETQ.

DNA of the CDR3: TGCAGTGCCATTGAGAGGACAGCCTACACCTTC. This encodes CSAIERTAYTF. The genes are TRBV20-1 and TRBJ1-2; possible D gene TRBD1, 6 bases. This CDR3 contains 11 residues. The V end was cut by 6 bases, the J end by 10 bases, with 15 bases between. CDR1 and CDR2 (germline): DFQATT, SNEGSKA (reference sequence).

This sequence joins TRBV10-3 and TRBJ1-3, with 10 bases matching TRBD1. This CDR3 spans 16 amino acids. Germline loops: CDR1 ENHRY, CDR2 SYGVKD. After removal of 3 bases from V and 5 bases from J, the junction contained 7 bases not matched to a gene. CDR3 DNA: TGTGCCATCAGTGATGGGACAGGGGACCCTAGAAACACCATATATTTT. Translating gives CAISDGTGDPRNTIYF.

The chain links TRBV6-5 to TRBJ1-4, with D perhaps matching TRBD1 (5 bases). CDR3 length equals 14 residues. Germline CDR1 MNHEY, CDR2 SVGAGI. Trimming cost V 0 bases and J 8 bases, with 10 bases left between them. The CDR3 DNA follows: TGTGCCAGCAGTTACTCGGGGCTGAGGGAAAAACTGTTTTTT. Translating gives CASSYSGLREKLFF.

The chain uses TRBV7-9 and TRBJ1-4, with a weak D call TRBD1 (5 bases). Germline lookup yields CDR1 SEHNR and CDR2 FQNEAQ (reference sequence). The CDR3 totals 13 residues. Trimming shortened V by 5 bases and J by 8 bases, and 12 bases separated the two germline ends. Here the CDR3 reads CASSRQGGEKLFF. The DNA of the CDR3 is TGTGCCAGCAGCCGCCAGGGAGGGGAAAAACTGTTTTTT.

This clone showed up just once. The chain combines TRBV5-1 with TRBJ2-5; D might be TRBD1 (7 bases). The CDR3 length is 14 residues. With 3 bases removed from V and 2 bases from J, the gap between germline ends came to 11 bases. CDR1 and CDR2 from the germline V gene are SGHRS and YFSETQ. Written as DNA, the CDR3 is TGCGCCAGCAGCTGGGGGGACAGACAAGAGACCCAGTACTTC. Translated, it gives CASSWGDRQETQYF.

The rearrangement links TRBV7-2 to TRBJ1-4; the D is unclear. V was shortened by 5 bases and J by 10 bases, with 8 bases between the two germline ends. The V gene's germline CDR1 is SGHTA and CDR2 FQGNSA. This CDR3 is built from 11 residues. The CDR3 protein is CASSLTGKLFF. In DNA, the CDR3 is TGTGCCAGCAGCCTGACTGGAAAACTGTTTTTT.

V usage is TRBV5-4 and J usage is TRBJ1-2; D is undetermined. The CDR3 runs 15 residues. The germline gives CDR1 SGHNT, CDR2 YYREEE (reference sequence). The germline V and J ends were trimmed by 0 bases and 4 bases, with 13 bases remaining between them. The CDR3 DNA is TGTGCCAGCAGCTTGGGGACCCCTAATGGCTATGGCTACACCTTC. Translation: CASSLGTPNGYGYTF.

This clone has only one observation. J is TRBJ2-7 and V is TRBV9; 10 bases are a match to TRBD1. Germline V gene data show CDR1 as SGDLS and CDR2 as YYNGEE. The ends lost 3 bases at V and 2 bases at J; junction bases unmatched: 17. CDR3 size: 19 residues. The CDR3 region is CASSATLGPGTGEAYEQYF. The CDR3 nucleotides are TGTGCCAGCAGCGCGACGTTGGGCCCCGGGACAGGGGAGGCCTACGAGCAGTACTTC.

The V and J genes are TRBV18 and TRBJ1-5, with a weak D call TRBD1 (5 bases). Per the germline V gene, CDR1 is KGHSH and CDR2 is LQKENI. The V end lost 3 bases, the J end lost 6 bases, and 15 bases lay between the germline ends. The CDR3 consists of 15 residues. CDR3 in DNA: TGTGCCAGCTCACCTAATGAAGGGACGCGTCAGCCCCAGCATTTT. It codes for CASSPNEGTRQPQHF.

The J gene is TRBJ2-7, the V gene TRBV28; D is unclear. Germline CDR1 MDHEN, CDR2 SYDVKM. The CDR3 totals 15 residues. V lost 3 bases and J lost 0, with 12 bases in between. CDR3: CASSLLGPSSYEQYF. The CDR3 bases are TGTGCCAGCAGTTTGCTGGGTCCCAGCTCCTACGAGCAGTACTTC.